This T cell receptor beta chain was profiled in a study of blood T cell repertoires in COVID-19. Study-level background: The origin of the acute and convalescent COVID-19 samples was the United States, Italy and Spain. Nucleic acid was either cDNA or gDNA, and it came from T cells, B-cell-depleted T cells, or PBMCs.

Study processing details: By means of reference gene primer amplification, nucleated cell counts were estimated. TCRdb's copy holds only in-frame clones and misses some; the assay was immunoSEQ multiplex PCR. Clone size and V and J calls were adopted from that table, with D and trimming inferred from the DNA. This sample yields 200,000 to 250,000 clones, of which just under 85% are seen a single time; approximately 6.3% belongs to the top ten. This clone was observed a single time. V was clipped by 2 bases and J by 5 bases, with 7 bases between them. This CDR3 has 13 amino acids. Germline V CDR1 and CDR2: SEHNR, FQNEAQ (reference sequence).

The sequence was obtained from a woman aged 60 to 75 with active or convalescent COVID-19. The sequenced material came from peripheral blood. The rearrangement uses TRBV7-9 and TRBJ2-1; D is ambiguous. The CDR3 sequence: CASSLPRHNEQFF. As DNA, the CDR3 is TGTGCCAGCAGCTTACCCCGTCACAATGAGCAGTTCTTC.